This record concerns one T cell receptor beta chain sequence. This sample is part of a study of T cells in Graves' hyperthyroidism and ophthalmopathy. In the study overall: It was at initial diagnosis, before any treatment, that peripheral blood was collected.

The hyperthyroidism was newly diagnosed and had lasted under 2 months; the patients were aged 18 to 65. Germline CDR1 DFQATT, CDR2 SNEGSKA (reference sequence). This CDR3 has 13 residues. The V segment lost 6 bases and the J segment 4 bases; nucleotides outside the gene matches: 3. Researchers amplified the TCR beta CDR3 regions from RNA transcripts. HTBI primers were the set used in a first-round RT-PCR of the TCR CDR3. Using its own MiXCR run on the multiplex PCR reads, TCRdb lists one record per CDR3 protein. The sample consists of 540,000 or so distinct CDR3 sequences, approximately 14% of them appearing once.

The chain uses TRBV20-1 and TRBJ1-4; TRBD1 matches at 9 bases. The sample was blood. The TCR was taken from a woman aged 25 to 45 with Graves' hyperthyroidism. The CDR3 DNA reads TGCAGTGCAAACAGGGGGCTTAATGAAAAACTGTTTTTT. Translated, it gives CSANRGLNEKLFF.